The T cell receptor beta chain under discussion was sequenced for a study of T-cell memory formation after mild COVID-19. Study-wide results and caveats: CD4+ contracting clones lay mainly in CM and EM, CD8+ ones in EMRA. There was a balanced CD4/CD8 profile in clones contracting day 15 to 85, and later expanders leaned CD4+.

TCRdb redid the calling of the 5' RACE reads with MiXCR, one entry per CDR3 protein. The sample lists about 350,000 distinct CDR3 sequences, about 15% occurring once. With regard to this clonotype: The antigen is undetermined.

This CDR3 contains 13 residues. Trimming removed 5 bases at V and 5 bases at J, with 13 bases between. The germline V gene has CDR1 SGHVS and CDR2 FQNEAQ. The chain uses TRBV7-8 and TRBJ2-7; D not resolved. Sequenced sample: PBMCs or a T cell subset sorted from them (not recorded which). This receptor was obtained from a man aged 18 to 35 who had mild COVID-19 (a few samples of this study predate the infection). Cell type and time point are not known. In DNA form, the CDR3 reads TGTGCCAGCAGCGCCGGCCCCTCGGACGAGCAGTACGTC. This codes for CASSAGPSDEQYV.